Sequencing of this TCR beta chain was carried out in a study of CD8+CD57+ T cells in acquired aplastic anemia. Sequenced patients had shown CD8+CD57+ cell expansion by flow cytometry. The template used for profiling TCR beta VDJ and CDR3 was genomic DNA. From the reads, TCRdb called clonotypes with MiXCR, one entry per CDR3 protein. The sample lists 260,000 or so distinct CDR3 sequences, roughly half occurring once. Germline CDR1 SGHTA, CDR2 FQGNSA. The CDR3 runs to 13 residues. V lost 3 bases and J 6 bases, leaving 12 bases between the germline ends. The sequence was collected from a human donor with aplastic anemia. This rearrangement joins TRBV7-2 to TRBJ2-7; TRBD1 might be the D (6 bases). The sequencing input was sorted CD4+, CD8+, or CD8+CD57+ T cells (not recorded which) from PBMCs. CDR3 nucleotides: TGTGCCAGCAGCTTCAGCTACAGGGCCGAGCAGTACGTC. Amino acids: CASSFSYRAEQYV.